This TCR beta chain derives from a study of regulatory T cells. Whole-study results and caveats: In CD3G-deficient patients, conventional CD4+ T cells were enriched for hydrophobic CDR3 residues at positions 6 and 7.

The primer mix had 52 TRBV and 13 TRBJ primers. The method was immunoSEQ multiplex PCR; TCRdb's version includes in-frame clones alone and lacks a portion of them. The repertoire includes almost 30,000 clones, under 95% of them detected once, and about 1.6% sits in the top ten. The CDR3 covers 16 residues. Germline-derived CDR1 and CDR2 are MDHEN and SYDVKM. With 5 bases clipped from V and 7 bases from J, the junction kept 13 bases outside the gene matches. As for this clone: Its cognate antigen is unknown.

Sorting split CD4+ cells into CD25-high CD127-low Tregs and CD25-low CD127-high conventional T cells. Sequenced material: conventional CD4+ T cells sorted from blood. The sequence was collected from a person aged 18 to 30 with CD3G deficiency. This chain connects TRBV28 to TRBJ2-2; 7 nucleotides match TRBD2. In DNA, the CDR3 is TGTGCCAGCAGTCCCCTCGGAGTAGCGGGTCGCGGGGAGCTGTTTTTT. It yields the protein CASSPLGVAGRGELFF.